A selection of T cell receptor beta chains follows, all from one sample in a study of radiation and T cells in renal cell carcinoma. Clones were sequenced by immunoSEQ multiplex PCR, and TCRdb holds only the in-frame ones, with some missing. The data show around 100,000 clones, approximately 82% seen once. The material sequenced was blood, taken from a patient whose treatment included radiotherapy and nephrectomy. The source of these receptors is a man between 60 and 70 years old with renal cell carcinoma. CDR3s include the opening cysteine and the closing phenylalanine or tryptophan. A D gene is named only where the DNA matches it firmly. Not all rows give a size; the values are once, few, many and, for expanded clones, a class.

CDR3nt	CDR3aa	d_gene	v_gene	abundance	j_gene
TGTGCCACCAGCAGGTCTATGGCTGTGGAGACCCAGTACTTC	CATSRSMAVETQYF	-	TRBV15	-	TRBJ2-5
TGTGCCAGCAGCGTAGAAGCCCCGGGGGATACGCAGTATTTT	CASSVEAPGDTQYF	-	TRBV9	-	TRBJ2-3
TGTGCCAGCAGTGAAGCGCTTCTAGCGGGAGGGGCGGAGACCCAGTACTTC	CASSEALLAGGAETQYF	TRBD2	TRBV2	-	TRBJ2-5
TGCGCCAGCAGCCAATACAGGGGCGGCAATCAGCCCCAGCATTTT	CASSQYRGGNQPQHF	TRBD1	TRBV4-1	-	TRBJ1-5
TGTGCCAGTAGTACCCGGACAGGGCCGAACATTCAGTACTTC	CASSTRTGPNIQYF	TRBD1	TRBV19	-	TRBJ2-4
TGTGCCAGCAGAAAGCAATCGGCCGGGGAGCTGTTTTTT	CASRKQSAGELFF	-	TRBV7-2	-	TRBJ2-2
TGTGCCAGCAGGGAAGGGGGGACTAATGAAAAACTGTTTTTT	CASREGGTNEKLFF	-	TRBV28	-	TRBJ1-4
TGTGCCAGCAGAGACAGGGGGCTATACGAGCAGTACTTC	CASRDRGLYEQYF	TRBD1	TRBV28	-	TRBJ2-7
TGTGCCAGTAGTGGGCGAGGATCCTATAGCAATCAGCCCCAGCATTTT	CASSGRGSYSNQPQHF	-	TRBV19	-	TRBJ1-5
TGTGCCAGTAGTAGTGGGCTTAGAGCGGGAGTAATCACAGATACGCAGTATTTT	CASSSGLRAGVITDTQYF	TRBD2	TRBV19	-	TRBJ2-3
TGTGCCAGCAACGCCGAAAATGAGCAGTTCTTC	CASNAENEQFF	-	TRBV6-6	-	TRBJ2-1
TGTGCCAGTAGTATAGACGCGGGGGACTCCTACGAGCAGTACTTC	CASSIDAGDSYEQYF	TRBD2	TRBV19	few	TRBJ2-7
TGTGCCAGCAGTTTACACCCCTCACTAGGTTACAATGAGCAGTTCTTC	CASSLHPSLGYNEQFF	-	TRBV27	-	TRBJ2-1
TGTGCCAGCAGCGTAGCGGTAGGGAACTCCTACGAGCAGTACTTC	CASSVAVGNSYEQYF	-	TRBV9	-	TRBJ2-7
TGTGCCAGCACCAAAGGTCCCGCCTCATCTTTC	CASTKGPASSF	-	TRBV28	-	TRBJ2-7
TGTGCCAGCAGTCCTACACGTCTAGCGGGTTGGAACGAGCAGTACTTC	CASSPTRLAGWNEQYF	TRBD2	TRBV28	-	TRBJ2-7
TGTGCCAGCAGCTTCGACGGGAACTATGGCTACACCTTC	CASSFDGNYGYTF	-	TRBV7-3	-	TRBJ1-2
TGTGCCAGCAGCCGCGGGACAGGCGGGGAGCCCCAGCATTTT	CASSRGTGGEPQHF	TRBD1	TRBV27	-	TRBJ1-5
TGTGCCAGCAGCCAAAGGACAGGGAGACGCGGCTACACCTTC	CASSQRTGRRGYTF	TRBD1	TRBV7-2	-	TRBJ1-2
TGTGCCAGCAGTTTTACGAAGCTGACATCCACAGATACGCAGTATTTT	CASSFTKLTSTDTQYF	-	TRBV27	-	TRBJ2-3
TGCAGCGTGATAGACAGGGGGCTTAGAGAGACCCAGTACTTC	CSVIDRGLRETQYF	TRBD1	TRBV29-1	-	TRBJ2-5
TGTGCCAGCAGCGCAACCCCGTATAGGCAGAAGGGCACCGGGGAGCTGTTTTTT	CASSATPYRQKGTGELFF	-	TRBV9	-	TRBJ2-2
TGCGCCAGCAGCTTCTTTCCTAGCGGAGATCAAGAGACCCAGTACTTC	CASSFFPSGDQETQYF	TRBD2	TRBV5-1	-	TRBJ2-5
TGTGCCAGCAGTTTACTAGCGGGAGGGGTCAATGAGCAGTTCTTC	CASSLLAGGVNEQFF	TRBD2	TRBV28	-	TRBJ2-1
TGTGCCAGCAGTGAAGTGAGAAACCCCCTGTATGGCTACACCTTC	CASSEVRNPLYGYTF	-	TRBV2	-	TRBJ1-2
TGCGCCAGCAGCCAGAACACCGGGGAGCTGTTTTTT	CASSQNTGELFF	-	TRBV4-1	-	TRBJ2-2
TGTGCCAGCAGTGATTTGGGGTGGAGGGACTCGGAGACCCAGTACTTC	CASSDLGWRDSETQYF	-	TRBV25-1	-	TRBJ2-5
TGTGCCAGCAGCCCCTTGGGACATGGCTACACCTTC	CASSPLGHGYTF	-	TRBV11-2	once	TRBJ1-2
TGTGCCAGCAGCGCACCGGGGTCCTCCTACGAGCAGTACTTC	CASSAPGSSYEQYF	-	TRBV28	-	TRBJ2-7
TGTGCCAGCAGTCCCAGTGGATACTACGAGCAGTACTTC	CASSPSGYYEQYF	-	TRBV28	-	TRBJ2-7
TGTGCCAGCAGACTGGGCCCGAACACCGGGGAGCTGTTTTTT	CASRLGPNTGELFF	-	TRBV27	-	TRBJ2-2
TGTGCCAGCAGCTTCGGGTTTAGCACTGAAGCTTTCTTT	CASSFGFSTEAFF	-	TRBV5-6	few	TRBJ1-1
TGTGCCAGCAGCCAAGATCTTTCCCCGTACGAGCAGTACTTC	CASSQDLSPYEQYF	-	TRBV14	-	TRBJ2-7
TGTGCCAGCAGCTTGATACAGGGAGCGCCCTACGAGCAGTACTTC	CASSLIQGAPYEQYF	-	TRBV11-2	-	TRBJ2-7
TGCAGCGTTGAGGGGGGAGGGTACGAGCAGTACTTC	CSVEGGGYEQYF	TRBD2	TRBV29-1	-	TRBJ2-7
TGTGCAAGTCGCTACCGGGGTTCAGCCGGGGAGCTGTTTTTT	CASRYRGSAGELFF	-	TRBV12-2	-	TRBJ2-2
TGTGCCAGCAGCATAAGGAGGGGATTTAACTATGGCTACACCTTC	CASSIRRGFNYGYTF	-	TRBV5-6	once	TRBJ1-2
TGTGCCAGCAGCTCCCTGGGATATTCAATTGAAGCTTTCTTT	CASSSLGYSIEAFF	-	TRBV7-3	-	TRBJ1-1
TGTGCCAGCAGTTACTTCTCGGAGTCGCCCACCGGGGAGCTGTTTTTT	CASSYFSESPTGELFF	-	TRBV6-5	-	TRBJ2-2
TGTGCCAGCAGTTACTCTTTGGGGACCGGGGAGCTGTTTTTT	CASSYSLGTGELFF	-	TRBV6-5	-	TRBJ2-2